This entry concerns a single T cell receptor (beta chain). This entry comes from a study of technical replicates of blood from a handful of donors. The V gene end was trimmed by 4 bases and the J gene end by 8 bases; junction bases not matched to a gene: 12. CDR1 and CDR2 from the germline V gene are MNHEY and SMNVEV (reference sequence). The CDR3 is 15 residues long. The protocol was immunoSEQ multiplex PCR, while the TCRdb copy is restricted to in-frame clones and leaves out a portion. The sample consists of tens of thousands of clones, about 96% of them appearing once. Sequencing was done on a sample of T cells isolated from PBMCs. This clonotype was sampled from a human donor in good health. The chain combines TRBV27 with TRBJ1-2; 8 positions agree with TRBD1. DNA for the CDR3: TGTGCCAGCAGTTACGGGGACAGGTCAACGAGGGGCTACACCTTC. Translated, it gives CASSYGDRSTRGYTF.